A selection of T cell receptor beta chains follows, all from one sample in a study of regulatory T cells in long-lasting Graves disease. TCRdb recomputed calls from the multiplex PCR reads with MiXCR, one row per CDR3 protein. The sample shows approximately 350,000 distinct CDR3 sequences, 15% to 20% of them seen only once. Another study also made use of these data, one on T cells in Graves' hyperthyroidism and ophthalmopathy.

The starting material was peripheral blood mononuclear cells (PBMCs), obtained at new diagnosis, from a patient treated with antithyroid drugs. The receptor source for this set is a woman under 30 with Graves disease. The CDR3 runs from the conserved cysteine through the conserved F or W. D genes are given only for firm matches. Not every row has a clone size; where given, it reads once, few, many or a size class.

>TRBJ2-2|TRBV24-1|few|-
TGTGCCACCAGTGATTTGAATCTAGGGGAGCTGTTTTTT
CATSDLNLGELFF
>TRBJ2-3|TRBV7-3|many|TRBD2
TGTGCCAGCAGCTTAGCGGGAGAAGATACGCAGTATTTT
CASSLAGEDTQYF
>TRBJ1-4|TRBV5-1|-|-
TGCGCCAGCAGCCCGGGGTCTGGCAATGAAAAACTGTTTTTT
CASSPGSGNEKLFF
>TRBJ1-2|TRBV6-1|many|-
TGTGCCAGCAGCCTGGACTTCGACGTGTCGAGAAATGGCTACACCTTC
CASSLDFDVSRNGYTF
>TRBJ1-5|TRBV18|many|-
TGTGCCAGCTCACCAGGGCGGGATAGCAATCAGCCCCAGCATTTT
CASSPGRDSNQPQHF
>TRBJ2-7|TRBV3-1|many|TRBD2
TGTGCCAGCAGCCACCCGGGACTAGTCTCCTACGAGCAGTACTTC
CASSHPGLVSYEQYF
>TRBJ2-7|TRBV7-2|-|-
TGTGCCAGCAGCTTAGACAGAGGCAGTTTCTACGAGCAGTACTTC
CASSLDRGSFYEQYF
>TRBJ2-1|TRBV12-3/TRBV12-4|few|TRBD1
TGTGCCAGCAGTACAGGGGCCAATGAGCAGTTCTTC
CASSTGANEQFF
>TRBJ1-1|TRBV7-3|-|-
TGTGCCAGCAGCCATGGGGATTTAAACACTAAAGCTTTCTTT
CASSHGDLNTKAFF
>TRBJ2-5|TRBV20-1|-|-
TGCAGTGCTAGCCCCAACCAAGAGACCCAGTACTTC
CSASPNQETQYF
>TRBJ1-6|TRBV28|many|TRBD1
TGTGCCAGCAGTCTATCAGGACAGGCGGGCTATTCACCCCTCCACTTT
CASSLSGQAGYSPLHF
>TRBJ2-4|TRBV3-1|-|TRBD2
TGTGCCAGCAGTTTCTCCGGGACTAGCGGGAGGGCCTTCTTC
CASSFSGTSGRAFF
>TRBJ1-6|TRBV20-1|-|-
TGCAGTGCTAGGATAGGGCCGGTTTCACCCCTCCACTTT
CSARIGPVSPLHF
>TRBJ2-6|TRBV9|few|-
TGTGCCAGCAGCGTAGGTGGGCGCTCTGGGGCCAACGTCCTGACTTTC
CASSVGGRSGANVLTF
>TRBJ2-7|TRBV5-6|once|-
TGTGCCAGCAGCTCGGACACGGGGTACGAGCAGTACTTC
CASSSDTGYEQYF
>TRBJ2-3|TRBV5-1|many|-
TGTGCCAGCAGCCCCGGTCCCGGGCGAGGGGCTAGCACAGATACGCAGTATTTT
CASSPGPGRGASTDTQYF
>TRBJ2-2|TRBV11-1|many|-
TGTGCCAGCAGCTTAGCACAGGGCGCCGGGGAGCTGTTTTTT
CASSLAQGAGELFF
>TRBJ1-5|TRBV12-3/TRBV12-4|-|-
TGTGCCAGCAGTCCCCGGGGGCAGGGATATCAGCCCCAGCATTTT
CASSPRGQGYQPQHF
>TRBJ1-1|TRBV7-3|-|-
TGTGCCAGCAGCTTAAGTACAGGGAAAGTTGAAGCTTTCTTT
CASSLSTGKVEAFF
>TRBJ1-3|TRBV12-3/TRBV12-4|many|-
TGTGCCATAGGGACAAATGGAAACACCATATATTTT
CAIGTNGNTIYF
>TRBJ2-3|TRBV6-5|-|TRBD2
TGTGCCAGCAGTTACCGTGGGGGGGGCACAGATACGCAGTATTTT
CASSYRGGGTDTQYF
>TRBJ1-4|TRBV14|-|TRBD1
TGTGCCAGCAGCCCCGAATCCGGACAGGGACGTGAAAAACTGTTTTTT
CASSPESGQGREKLFF
>TRBJ1-3|TRBV20-1|-|-
TGCAGTGCTCGGTCGGGATACAAGTCTGGAAACACCATATATTTT
CSARSGYKSGNTIYF
>TRBJ2-2|TRBV9|-|-
TGTGCCAGCGAGGGAGTAACCGGGGAGCTGTTTTTT
CASEGVTGELFF
>TRBJ1-1|TRBV5-1|many|-
TGCGCCAGCAGCTCTCCCGTAGGGGACACTGAAGCTTTCTTT
CASSSPVGDTEAFF
>TRBJ1-5|TRBV3-1|many|-
TGTGCCAGCAGCCAAGCCCCTGTCGAGGGGCCCCAGCATTTT
CASSQAPVEGPQHF
>TRBJ1-2|TRBV20-1|-|-
TGCAGTGCTAGAGCCCGGGGCTACACCTTC
CSARARGYTF
>TRBJ2-5|TRBV29-1|few|TRBD2
TGCAGCGTTGAAAAGGCTAGCGGGGGGTACTTC
CSVEKASGGYF
>TRBJ2-2|TRBV20-1|-|-
TGCAGTGTCGATAACAGGGAATCGAACACCGGGGAGCTGTTTTTT
CSVDNRESNTGELFF
>TRBJ2-7|TRBV4-1|many|-
TGCGCCAGCAGCCTCCAAAGTCCCAGTGCTGGCTACGAGCAGTACTTC
CASSLQSPSAGYEQYF
>TRBJ2-2|TRBV29-1|-|-
TGCAGCGTTGGTCTAAGCTCCGTCGGGGAGCTGTTTTTT
CSVGLSSVGELFF
>TRBJ2-7|TRBV2|many|-
TGTACCAGCGGCGCGCTGCCCTCCTACGAGCAGTACTTC
CTSGALPSYEQYF
>TRBJ2-1|TRBV27|many|TRBD2
TGTGCCAGCAGCTCGGGACTAGCGGAAGTCTCCTACAATGAGCAGTTCTTC
CASSSGLAEVSYNEQFF
>TRBJ2-2|TRBV2|-|TRBD1
TGTGCCAGCAGTTTGTCCGGGACAGGGCAGACCGGGGAGCTGTTTTTT
CASSLSGTGQTGELFF
>TRBJ2-1|TRBV5-1|-|-
TGCGCCAGCAGCTTGGGGACAAGCTCCTACAATGAGGAGTTCTTC
CASSLGTSSYNEEFF
>TRBJ1-6|TRBV4-1|many|-
TGCGCCAGCAGCCAAACAGGCTGGGATTCACCCCTCCACTTT
CASSQTGWDSPLHF
>TRBJ2-3|TRBV5-1|many|TRBD2
TGCGCCAGCAGCTACGGGACTAGCGGTGGAGATACGCAGTATTTT
CASSYGTSGGDTQYF
>TRBJ2-1|TRBV5-1|many|-
TGTGCCAGCAGCCTGGAGGGCAATGAGCAGTTCTTC
CASSLEGNEQFF
>TRBJ1-1|TRBV29-1|-|TRBD1
TGCAGCGATACAGGGGGCGCGTGGACTGAAGCTTTCTTT
CSDTGGAWTEAFF
>TRBJ2-2|TRBV20-1|few|TRBD1
TGCAGTGCTCCCCGATGGGGACAGGGGGCCGGGGAGCTGTTTTTT
CSAPRWGQGAGELFF
>TRBJ2-7|TRBV2|many|TRBD1
TGTGCCAGCAGGGACAGGAGCTCCTACGAGCAGTACTTC
CASRDRSSYEQYF
>TRBJ1-1|TRBV6-1|few|-
TGTGCCAGCAGTGAAGTCTATTCGGACACGAGGAACACTGAAGCTTTCTTT
CASSEVYSDTRNTEAFF
>TRBJ2-1|TRBV9|-|TRBD1
TGTGCCAGCAGCGGAGGGACAGGGGTAATGAATGAGCAGTTCTTC
CASSGGTGVMNEQFF